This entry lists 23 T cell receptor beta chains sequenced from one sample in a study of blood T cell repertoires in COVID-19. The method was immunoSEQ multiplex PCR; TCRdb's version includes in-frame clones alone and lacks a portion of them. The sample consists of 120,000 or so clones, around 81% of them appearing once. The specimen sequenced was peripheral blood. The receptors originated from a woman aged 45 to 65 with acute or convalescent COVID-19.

The DNA of the CDR3 is TGTGCCAGCAGGACGGAAGGGGACGAGCAGTACTTC. Translating gives CASRTEGDEQYF. This rearrangement joins TRBV12-3 or TRBV12-4 to TRBJ2-7, with TRBD1 as a possible D gene (5 bases). The length of the CDR3 is 12 residues. The V end lost 6 bases, the J end lost 5 bases, and 11 bases lay between the germline ends.

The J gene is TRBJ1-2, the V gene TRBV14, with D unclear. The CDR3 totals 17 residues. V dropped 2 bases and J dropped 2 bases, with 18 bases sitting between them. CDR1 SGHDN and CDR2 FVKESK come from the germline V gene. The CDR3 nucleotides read TGTGCCAGCAGCCAAATCGGAGCGGCCCCAGACAACTATGGCTACACCTTC. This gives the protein CASSQIGAAPDNYGYTF.

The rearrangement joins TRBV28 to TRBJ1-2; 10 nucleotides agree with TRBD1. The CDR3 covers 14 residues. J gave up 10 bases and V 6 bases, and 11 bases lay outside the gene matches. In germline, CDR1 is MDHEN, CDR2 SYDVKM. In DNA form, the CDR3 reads TGTGCCAGCAGGATGACAGGGGGCATCAGGGACTACACCTTC. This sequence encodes CASRMTGGIRDYTF.

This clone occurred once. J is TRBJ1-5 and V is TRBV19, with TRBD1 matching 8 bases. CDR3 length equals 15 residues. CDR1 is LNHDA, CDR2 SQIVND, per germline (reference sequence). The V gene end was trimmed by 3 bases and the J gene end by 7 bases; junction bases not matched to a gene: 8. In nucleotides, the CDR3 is TGTGCCAGTAGTATTATCGGACAGGGTGGACAGCCCCAGCATTTT. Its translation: CASSIIGQGGQPQHF.

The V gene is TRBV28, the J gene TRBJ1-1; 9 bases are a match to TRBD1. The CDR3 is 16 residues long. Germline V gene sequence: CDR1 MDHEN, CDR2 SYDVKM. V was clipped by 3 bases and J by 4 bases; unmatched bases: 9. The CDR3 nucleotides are TGTGCCAGCAGTTTTTGGACAGGGGCTGATCGCACTGAAGCTTTCTTT. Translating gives CASSFWTGADRTEAFF.

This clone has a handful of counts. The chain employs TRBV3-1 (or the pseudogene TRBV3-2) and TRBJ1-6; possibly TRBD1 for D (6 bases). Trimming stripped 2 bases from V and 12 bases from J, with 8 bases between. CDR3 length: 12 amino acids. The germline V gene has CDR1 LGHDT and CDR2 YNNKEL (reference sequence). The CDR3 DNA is TGTGCCAGCAGCCAAACAGGGTTACCCCTCCACTTT. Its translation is CASSQTGLPLHF.

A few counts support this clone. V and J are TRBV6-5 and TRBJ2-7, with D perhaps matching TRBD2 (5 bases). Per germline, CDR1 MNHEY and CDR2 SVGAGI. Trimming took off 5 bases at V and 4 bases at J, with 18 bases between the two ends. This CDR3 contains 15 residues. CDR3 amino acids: CASSPSGGPQYEQYF. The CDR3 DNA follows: TGTGCCAGCAGTCCCTCCGGCGGGCCCCAATACGAGCAGTACTTC.

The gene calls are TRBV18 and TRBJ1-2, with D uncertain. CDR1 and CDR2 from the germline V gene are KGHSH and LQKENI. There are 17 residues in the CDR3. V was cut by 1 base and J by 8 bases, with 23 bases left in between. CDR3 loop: CASSPRATYILDGGYTF. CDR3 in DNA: TGTGCCAGCTCACCACGGGCAACCTACATTCTTGACGGAGGCTACACCTTC. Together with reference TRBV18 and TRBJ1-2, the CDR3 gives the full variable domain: NAGVMQNPRHLVRRRGQEARLRCSPMKGHSHVYWYRQLPEEGLKFMVYLQKENIIDESGMPKERFSAEFPKEGPSILRIQQVVRGDSAAYFCASSPRATYILDGGYTFGSGTRLTVV.

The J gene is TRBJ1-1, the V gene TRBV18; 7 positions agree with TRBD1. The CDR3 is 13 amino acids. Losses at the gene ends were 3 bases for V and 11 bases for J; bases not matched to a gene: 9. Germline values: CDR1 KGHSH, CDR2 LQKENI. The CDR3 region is CASSPPGTAAAFF. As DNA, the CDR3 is TGTGCCAGCTCACCCCCTGGGACAGCGGCTGCTTTCTTT.

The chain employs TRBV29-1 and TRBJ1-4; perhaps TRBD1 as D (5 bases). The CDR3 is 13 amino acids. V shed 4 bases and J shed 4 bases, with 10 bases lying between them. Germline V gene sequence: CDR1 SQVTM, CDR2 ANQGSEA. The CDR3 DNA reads TGCAGCGTTGCGAGACAGCTTAATGAAAAACTGTTTTTT. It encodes CSVARQLNEKLFF. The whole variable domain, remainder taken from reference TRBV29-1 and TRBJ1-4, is SAVISQKPSRDICQRGTSLTIQCQVDSQVTMMFWYRQQPGQSLTLIATANQGSEATYESGFVIDKFPISRPNLTFSTLTVSNMSPEDSSIYLCSVARQLNEKLFFGSGTQLSVL.

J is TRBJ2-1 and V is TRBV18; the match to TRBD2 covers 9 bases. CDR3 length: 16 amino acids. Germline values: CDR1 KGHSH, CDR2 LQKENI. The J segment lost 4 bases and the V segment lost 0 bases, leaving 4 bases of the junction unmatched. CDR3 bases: TGTGCCAGCTCACCACCGCTAGCGGGAACGTACAATGAGCAGTTCTTC. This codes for CASSPPLAGTYNEQFF.

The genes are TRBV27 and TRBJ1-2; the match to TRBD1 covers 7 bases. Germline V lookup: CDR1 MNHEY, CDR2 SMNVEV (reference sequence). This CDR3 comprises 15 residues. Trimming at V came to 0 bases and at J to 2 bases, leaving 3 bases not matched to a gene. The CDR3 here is CASSLSQQGNYGYTF. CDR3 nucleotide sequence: TGTGCCAGCAGTTTATCCCAACAGGGGAACTATGGCTACACCTTC.

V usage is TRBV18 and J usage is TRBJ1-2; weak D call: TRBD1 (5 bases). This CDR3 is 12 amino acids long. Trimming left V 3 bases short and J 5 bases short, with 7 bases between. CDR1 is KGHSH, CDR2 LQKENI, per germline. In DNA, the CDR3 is TGTGCCAGCTCACCCGACAGTTATGGCTACACCTTC. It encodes CASSPDSYGYTF.

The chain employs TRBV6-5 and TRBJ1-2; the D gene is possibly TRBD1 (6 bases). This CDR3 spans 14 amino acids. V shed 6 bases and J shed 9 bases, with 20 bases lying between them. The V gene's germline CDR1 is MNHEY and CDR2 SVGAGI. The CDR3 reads CASSRWDIRDSYTF. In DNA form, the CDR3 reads TGTGCCAGCAGCCGGTGGGACATTCGCGATAGCTACACCTTC.

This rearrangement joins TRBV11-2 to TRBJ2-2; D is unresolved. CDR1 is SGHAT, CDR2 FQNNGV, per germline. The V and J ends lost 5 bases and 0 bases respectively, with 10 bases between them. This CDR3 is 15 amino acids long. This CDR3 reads CASSPDISNTGELFF. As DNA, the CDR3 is TGTGCCAGCAGCCCTGACATATCGAACACCGGGGAGCTGTTTTTT.

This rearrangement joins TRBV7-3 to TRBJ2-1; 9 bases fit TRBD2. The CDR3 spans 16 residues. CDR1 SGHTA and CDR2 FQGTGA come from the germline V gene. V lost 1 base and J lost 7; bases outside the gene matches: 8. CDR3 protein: CASSLNAGGRINEQFF. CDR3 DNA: TGTGCCAGCAGCTTAAACGCGGGGGGGCGGATTAATGAGCAGTTCTTC.

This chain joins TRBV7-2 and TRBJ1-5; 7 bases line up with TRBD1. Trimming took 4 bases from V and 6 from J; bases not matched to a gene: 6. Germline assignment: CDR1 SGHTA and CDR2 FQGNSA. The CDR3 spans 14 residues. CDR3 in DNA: TGTGCCAGCAGCTCCTACAGGGGTGGTCAGCCCCAGCATTTT. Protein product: CASSSYRGGQPQHF. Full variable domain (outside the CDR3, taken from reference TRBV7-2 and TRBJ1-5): GAGVSQSPSNKVTEKGKDVELRCDPISGHTALYWYRQSLGQGLEFLIYFQGNSAPDKSGLPSDRFSAERTGGSVSTLTIQRTQQEDSAVYLCASSSYRGGQPQHFGDGTRLSIL.

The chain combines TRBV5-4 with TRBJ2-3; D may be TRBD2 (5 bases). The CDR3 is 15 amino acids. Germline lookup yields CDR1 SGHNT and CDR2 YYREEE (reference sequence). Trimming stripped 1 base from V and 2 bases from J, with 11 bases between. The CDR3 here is CASSLPSGYTDTQYF. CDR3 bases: TGTGCCAGCAGCTTGCCCAGCGGATACACAGATACGCAGTATTTT. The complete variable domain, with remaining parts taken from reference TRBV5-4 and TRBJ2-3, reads ETGVTQSPTHLIKTRGQQVTLRCSSQSGHNTVSWYQQALGQGPQFIFQYYREEENGRGNFPPRFSGLQFPNYSSELNVNALELDDSALYLCASSLPSGYTDTQYFGPGTRLTVL.

The DNA of the CDR3 is TGTGCCAGCAGTGTGCGGGCCGGCGGTTCACCCCTCCACTTT. Amino acids: CASSVRAGGSPLHF. The chain joins TRBV2 to TRBJ1-6; no clear D. Deletions cut 4 bases from V and 9 bases from J, with 13 bases between. The CDR3 loop spans 14 amino acids. The germline V gene encodes CDR1 SNHLY and CDR2 FYNNEI.

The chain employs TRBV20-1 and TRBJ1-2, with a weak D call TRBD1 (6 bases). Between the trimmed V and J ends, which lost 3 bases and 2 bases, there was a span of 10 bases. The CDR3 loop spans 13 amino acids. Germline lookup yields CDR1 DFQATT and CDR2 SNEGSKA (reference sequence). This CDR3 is CSASPRGNYGYTF. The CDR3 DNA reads TGCAGTGCTAGTCCCAGGGGAAACTATGGCTACACCTTC.

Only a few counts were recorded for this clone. CDR3 DNA: TGCGCCAGCAGCTTTACAGGGACAGGGGAGGCCGAGCAGTACTTC. Protein: CASSFTGTGEAEQYF. This chain uses TRBV5-1 with TRBJ2-7, with 10 bases fitting TRBD1. CDR1 SGHRS and CDR2 YFSETQ come from the germline V gene. Trimming cost V 2 bases and J 6 bases; bases outside gene matches: 8. This CDR3 spans 15 amino acids.

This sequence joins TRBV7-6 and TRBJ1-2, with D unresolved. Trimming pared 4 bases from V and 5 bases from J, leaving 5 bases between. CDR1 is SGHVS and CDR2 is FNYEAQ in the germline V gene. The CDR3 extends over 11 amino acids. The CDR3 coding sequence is TGTGCCAGCAGCTCCGGTTATGGCTACACCTTC. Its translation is CASSSGYGYTF.

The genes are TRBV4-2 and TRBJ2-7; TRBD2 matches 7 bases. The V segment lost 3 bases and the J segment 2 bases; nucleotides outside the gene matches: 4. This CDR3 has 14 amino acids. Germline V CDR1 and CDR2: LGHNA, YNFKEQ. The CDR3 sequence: CASSQPAGAYEQYF. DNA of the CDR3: TGTGCCAGCAGCCAGCCCGCGGGGGCCTACGAGCAGTACTTC.